Detailed here is one TCR beta chain. No antigen is known for it. The CDR3 extends over 16 amino acids. Germline values: CDR1 SGHRS, CDR2 YFSETQ. V was pared by 2 bases and J by 0 bases, with 14 bases between. The entry originates in a study of cytomegalovirus exposure and HLA in healthy donors. Study background: The roughly 120 million unique TCR beta sequences, from 150 million to 200 million T cells, were found by an earlier analysis.

Use of 60 Vbeta and 13 Jbeta primers characterized the PCR. Only in-frame clones appear in the TCRdb table, and some are missing; sequencing was by immunoSEQ multiplex PCR. The sample yields about 120,000 clones, about 78% seen once. Study-level findings and limits: In an earlier analysis, in about 530 donors, most V segments appeared productive either ~90% or ~30% of the time.

The V gene is TRBV5-1, the J gene TRBJ1-1; D is uncertain. Sequenced input: PBMCs. The receptor's source is a female donor in good health and CMV-seronegative. In DNA, the CDR3 is TGCGCCAGCAGCTTAAGTACGGGAAGCTTGAACACTGAAGCTTTCTTT. Its translation: CASSLSTGSLNTEAFF.